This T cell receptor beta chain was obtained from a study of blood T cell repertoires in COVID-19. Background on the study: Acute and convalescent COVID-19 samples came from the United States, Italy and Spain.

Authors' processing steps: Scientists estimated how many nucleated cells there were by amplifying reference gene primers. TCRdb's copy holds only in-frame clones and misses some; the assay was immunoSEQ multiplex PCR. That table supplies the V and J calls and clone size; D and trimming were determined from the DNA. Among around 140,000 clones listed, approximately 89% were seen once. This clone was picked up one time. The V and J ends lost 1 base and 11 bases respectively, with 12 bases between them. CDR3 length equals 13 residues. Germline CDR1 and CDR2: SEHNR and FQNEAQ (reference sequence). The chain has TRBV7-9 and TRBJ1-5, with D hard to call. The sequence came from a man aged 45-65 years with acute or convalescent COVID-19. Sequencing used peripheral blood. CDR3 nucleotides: TGTGCCAGCAGCTTAGGTGCCAAAGCTGCCCAGCATTTT. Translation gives CASSLGAKAAQHF. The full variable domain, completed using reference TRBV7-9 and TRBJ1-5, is DTGVSQNPRHKITKRGQNVTFRCDPISEHNRLYWYRQTLGQGPEFLTYFQNEAQLEKSRLLSDRFSAERPKGSFSTLEIQRTEQGDSAMYLCASSLGAKAAQHFGDGTRLSIL.